This T cell receptor (beta chain) was captured in a study of T cell responses to AZD1222 COVID-19 vaccine. Study observations and caveats: Vaccine-associated CD4 TCRs spanned spike, dominant at 160-218 and 743-854. Recipients of AZD1222 seropositive at baseline numbered only 6 or 7. There were mostly white British donors and more females than males, and clonal diversity was possibly underestimated. Sampling captured repertoires only after the peak T cell response.

Method: immunoSEQ multiplex PCR; TCRdb's copy keeps in-frame clones and lacks some. Of about 110,000 clones listed, 88% are singletons. The CDR3 covers 15 residues. Germline V gene lookup returns CDR1 SGHNT and CDR2 YYREEE (reference sequence). The V end was cut by 0 bases, the J end by 2 bases, with 11 bases between. Worth noting for this clone: Antigen unknown.

This chain connects TRBV5-4 to TRBJ1-2; D is unresolved. The sequencing used peripheral blood, collected on day 0 of AZD1222 vaccination. This sequence was found in an adult in good health. CDR3 coding DNA: TGTGCCAGCAGCTTGGGGGCGATTCCCAACTATGGCTACACCTTC. This gives the protein CASSLGAIPNYGYTF.